The 7 T cell receptor beta chains below come from one sample, sequenced in a study of blood T cell repertoires in COVID-19. Assay used: immunoSEQ multiplex PCR; TCRdb lists only in-frame clones, some missing. The sample includes approximately 250,000 clones, 80% to 90% seen only once; the top ten take 4.2%. The sample comprised peripheral blood. Source of these receptors: a man between 60 and 75 years old with acute or convalescent COVID-19.

The J gene is TRBJ2-5, the V gene TRBV19; 9 nucleotides line up with TRBD1. Germline CDR1 reads LNHDA; CDR2 reads SQIVND (reference sequence). This CDR3 contains 13 residues. J was trimmed by 4 bases and V by 3 bases; bases with no gene match: 0. CDR3 in DNA: TGTGCCAGTAGTATGGACAGGGGAGAGACCCAGTACTTC. It encodes CASSMDRGETQYF. Looking up the rest from reference TRBV19 and TRBJ2-5 gives the full variable domain: DGGITQSPKYLFRKEGQNVTLSCEQNLNHDAMYWYRQDPGQGLRLIYYSQIVNDFQKGDIAEGYSVSREKKESFPLTVTSAQKNPTAFYLCASSMDRGETQYFGPGTRLLVL.

The chain recombines TRBV28 with TRBJ2-3, with 9 positions matching TRBD1. V trimming: 5 bases; J trimming: 3 bases; junction bases outside the gene matches: 9. The germline V gene has CDR1 MDHEN and CDR2 SYDVKM. CDR3 length: 16 residues. CDR3 bases: TGTGCCAGCAGTCGGTACAGGGGGCGCGAGACAGATACGCAGTATTTT. Residues: CASSRYRGRETDTQYF.

This chain uses TRBV19 with TRBJ2-2; 9 nucleotides line up with TRBD2. Germline CDR1 reads LNHDA; CDR2 reads SQIVND (reference sequence). This CDR3 is built from 17 residues. With 4 bases clipped from V and 1 base from J, the junction kept 7 bases outside the gene matches. In DNA, the CDR3 is TGTGCCAGTAGTAGCGGGGGGGCGCGGAAGAACACCGGGGAGCTGTTTTTT. Amino acids: CASSSGGARKNTGELFF.

The V and J genes are TRBV2 and TRBJ1-1; TRBD1 might be the D (6 bases). The CDR3 loop spans 15 amino acids. CDR1 SNHLY and CDR2 FYNNEI come from the germline V gene. V lost 7 bases and J 9 bases, leaving 24 bases between the germline ends. CDR3 loop: CASNWDITGTYQAFF. The CDR3 nucleotides are TGTGCCAGCAATTGGGATATTACAGGGACCTATCAAGCTTTCTTT.

This clone was observed once. The chain carries TRBV11-2 and TRBJ1-2, with a weak D call TRBD1 (6 bases). Deletions cut 5 bases from V and 7 bases from J, with 17 bases between. This CDR3 comprises 14 residues. CDR1 is SGHAT, CDR2 FQNNGV, per germline. CDR3 DNA: TGTGCCAGCAGCCCCCCCCAGGGGAGACTTGGCTACACCTTC. It encodes CASSPPQGRLGYTF.

The gene calls are TRBV6-6 and TRBJ1-2; the D is unclear. Germline CDR1 and CDR2: MNHNY and SVGAGI (reference sequence). The V end lost 6 bases, the J end lost 2 bases, and 7 bases lay between the germline ends. The CDR3 totals 12 residues. In DNA form, the CDR3 reads TGTGCCAGCAGCACACAGAACTATGGCTACACCTTC. Its protein is CASSTQNYGYTF.

The chain is built from TRBV7-8 and TRBJ2-1; TRBD2 matches at 11 bases. The CDR3 loop spans 19 amino acids. Germline values: CDR1 SGHVS, CDR2 FQNEAQ. J gave up 2 bases and V 5 bases, and 14 bases lay outside the gene matches. The DNA for the CDR3 is TGTGCCAGCAGCCCATACTCACGACTAGCGGGGCCAACCTACAATGAGCAGTTCTTC. Translating gives CASSPYSRLAGPTYNEQFF.